This is a list of T cell receptor beta chains from one sample in a study of cytomegalovirus exposure and HLA in healthy donors. Repertoires were generated with immunoSEQ multiplex PCR, while TCRdb's copy carries only in-frame clones and drops some. The sample records fewer than 200,000 clones, more than 75% being singletons. Sequences were obtained from PBMCs. The origin of the receptors is a girl under three years old in good health and CMV-seronegative. Both conserved end residues are part of each CDR3. The D gene is left open where the match is weak. Expanded clones are given a class, and other clones once, few, many or no size at all.

DNA	CDR3	V	J	D	length	size
TGTGCCAGCAGCTTATTAGCTAGCACAGATACGCAGTATTTT	CASSLLASTDTQYF	TRBV11-2	TRBJ2-3	.	14	.
TGTGCCAGCAGTCCTGCGGGGGACAAAGACTACGAGCAGTACTTC	CASSPAGDKDYEQYF	TRBV27	TRBJ2-7	.	15	.
TGTGCCACCAGCAGTTATAACTCTGGGGCCAACGTCCTGACTTTC	CATSSYNSGANVLTF	TRBV15	TRBJ2-6	.	15	.
TGTGCCAGCAGCCTCCGACCCTTAACTAGCGGGAGGGCCGGGACCGGGGAGCTGTTTTTT	CASSLRPLTSGRAGTGELFF	TRBV27	TRBJ2-2	TRBD2	20	.
TGTGCCAGCAGAACAGGGGGGGGAAACACCATATATTTT	CASRTGGGNTIYF	TRBV6-5	TRBJ1-3	TRBD1	13	.
TGTGCCAGCAGTCACAGGACGGACGATGGCTACACCTTC	CASSHRTDDGYTF	TRBV25-1	TRBJ1-2	.	13	.
TGTGCCAGCAGCCAAGACCAGTCGACAGGGTTTGGGAAGCATTTT	CASSQDQSTGFGKHF	TRBV4-2	TRBJ1-5	TRBD1	15	few
TGTGCCAGCAGCCTCGGACAGGGAGGTAATCATGGCTACACCTTC	CASSLGQGGNHGYTF	TRBV7-3	TRBJ1-2	TRBD1	15	.
TGTGCCAGCAGCTTAGACAGGGGGAAAGGAAACACCATATATTTT	CASSLDRGKGNTIYF	TRBV7-2	TRBJ1-3	TRBD1	15	.
TGTGCCAGCATAGGGGACAGGGCAGTAGATACGCAGTATTTT	CASIGDRAVDTQYF	TRBV2	TRBJ2-3	TRBD1	14	.
TGTGCCAGCAGTCGTTTCCCGGGACAGGGACGCTACAATGAGCAGTTCTTC	CASSRFPGQGRYNEQFF	TRBV7-9	TRBJ2-1	TRBD1	17	few
TGCGCCAGCAGCTTTCGGTCGGGAACTGAAGCTTTCTTT	CASSFRSGTEAFF	TRBV5-1	TRBJ1-1	.	13	.